One TCR beta chain is described in this entry. Its specificity is unknown. The V end lost 6 bases, the J end lost 10 bases, and 15 bases lay between the germline ends. Germline V gives CDR1 KGHSH, CDR2 LQKENI. CDR3 length: 12 residues. This entry is derived from a study of T cell responses to AZD1222 COVID-19 vaccine. General study results and limits: Repertoires were obtained solely post-peak T cell response. Close to half of all spike-specific TCRs reportedly target regions of the variants that are unmutated. Researchers report vaccine-associated CD4 TCRs spanning spike, with dominance at 160-218 and 743-854. Clonal diversity may have been underestimated in mostly white British donors.

Libraries were prepared by immunoSEQ multiplex PCR; TCRdb keeps only in-frame clonotypes and omits some of them. The profile shows approximately 90,000 clones, 90% of them singletons. The sequences come from peripheral blood, collected on day 0 of AZD1222 vaccination. This sequence joins TRBV18 and TRBJ2-5, with D possibly being TRBD1 (5 bases). This clonotype originated in an adult in good health. The CDR3 spells CASSHDSRIQYF. The CDR3, as DNA: TGTGCCAGCTCCCACGACAGCCGGATCCAGTACTTC.